These 21 T cell receptor beta chains originate from one sample sequenced in a study of cytomegalovirus exposure and HLA in healthy donors (dated by TCRdb to 2016 to 2017). Libraries came from the immunoSEQ multiplex PCR assay. The multiplex PCR relied on a mix of 60 forward primers for TCR Vbeta segments and 13 reverse primers for TCR Jbeta segments. As stored in TCRdb, this immuneACCESS dataset retains in-frame rearrangements with V and J assigned. A fraction of the clones does not appear; measured against another copy, unresolved V genes explain less than half of the discrepancy, and the remainder lacks a known reason. Here the sample has about 67,000 clones; about 79% occur a single time. The ten largest clones represent about 8.3% of the sample. Sequenced input: PBMCs. The receptors derive from a man aged 55-75 years in good health and CMV-seropositive.

Here the CDR3 DNA reads TGTGCCAGCAGTTACGGGAGCTCTGGAAACACCATATATTTT. Amino acids: CASSYGSSGNTIYF. The chain carries TRBV6-5 and TRBJ1-3; D is unclear. Germline V CDR1 and CDR2: MNHEY, SVGAGI. The CDR3 is made up of 14 amino acids. Trimming removed 2 bases from V and 0 bases from J, with 5 bases in between.

This clone was detected a few times. V and J are TRBV5-4 and TRBJ1-2, with TRBD1 matching over 9 bases. The V and J ends lost 4 bases and 4 bases, in that order; junction bases with no gene match: 5. Germline V gene lookup returns CDR1 SGHNT and CDR2 YYREEE (reference sequence). This CDR3 is 14 amino acids long. The chain's CDR3 is CASSQDRGFYGYTF. CDR3 DNA sequence: TGTGCCAGCAGCCAGGACAGGGGTTTCTATGGCTACACCTTC.

V and J are TRBV6-5 and TRBJ1-1; tentative D call: TRBD1 (5 bases). CDR1 is MNHEY and CDR2 is SVGAGI in the germline V gene. The length of the CDR3 is 14 residues. V lost 8 bases and J 5 bases, leaving 18 bases between the germline ends. The CDR3 DNA reads TGTGCCAGCTTAGGGCAGGGAGGTAAGACTGAAGCTTTCTTT. Translating it yields CASLGQGGKTEAFF.

The chain uses TRBV10-3 and TRBJ2-7; TRBD1 agrees at 7 bases. This CDR3 is 14 amino acids long. The V gene end was trimmed by 5 bases and the J gene end by 3 bases; junction bases not matched to a gene: 7. Germline loops: CDR1 ENHRY, CDR2 SYGVKD. The CDR3 loop reads CAISSGTVNYEQYF. CDR3 bases: TGTGCCATCAGTTCCGGGACAGTTAACTACGAGCAGTACTTC.

This chain links TRBV6-1 with TRBJ2-3, with 8 bases identical to TRBD2. The CDR3 contains 13 residues. The J segment lost 5 bases and the V segment lost 8 bases, leaving 6 bases of the junction unmatched. Germline values: CDR1 MNHNS, CDR2 SASEGT. The CDR3 spells CASVRGGGDTQYF. Here the CDR3 DNA reads TGTGCCAGCGTACGGGGGGGAGGAGATACGCAGTATTTT.

The chain has TRBV5-4 and TRBJ2-1, with 11 bases matching TRBD2. Per germline, CDR1 SGHNT and CDR2 YYREEE (reference sequence). CDR3 length: 15 amino acids. J gave up 9 bases and V 2 bases, and 7 bases lay outside the gene matches. CDR3 region: CASSFLAGGPVEQFF. The CDR3 DNA sequence: TGTGCCAGCAGCTTCTTAGCGGGAGGGCCGGTTGAGCAGTTCTTC.

CDR3: CASSYRGVWRYTF. The CDR3 nucleotides are TGTGCCAGCAGCTACAGGGGTGTATGGAGGTACACCTTC. This sequence joins TRBV27 and TRBJ1-2; 7 bases align to TRBD1. The ends lost 6 bases at V and 11 bases at J; junction bases unmatched: 12. CDR1 and CDR2 (germline): MNHEY, SMNVEV (reference sequence). The CDR3 has 13 amino acids.

This clone was seen only a few times. This chain uses TRBV10-3 with TRBJ2-7; D uncertain. The V gene's germline CDR1 is ENHRY and CDR2 SYGVKD. The CDR3 is 14 amino acids. V gave up 10 bases and J gave up 7 bases, with 23 bases separating them. The CDR3 reads CASSPFSPRKEQYF. The CDR3 DNA sequence: TGTGCCAGCAGCCCCTTCTCTCCCCGTAAAGAGCAGTACTTC.

This chain joins TRBV11-2 and TRBJ1-2; TRBD1 matches at 9 bases. V trimming: 5 bases; J trimming: 5 bases; junction bases outside the gene matches: 6. Germline CDR1 SGHAT, CDR2 FQNNGV. The CDR3 contains 14 residues. The CDR3 region is CASSHTGGGYGYTF. In DNA, the CDR3 is TGTGCCAGCAGCCACACAGGGGGCGGGTATGGCTACACCTTC.

This chain joins TRBV11-1 and TRBJ1-4; the match to TRBD1 covers 8 bases. J was trimmed by 7 bases and V by 3 bases; bases with no gene match: 4. This CDR3 spans 14 amino acids. Germline V gene lookup returns CDR1 SGHAT and CDR2 FQDESV (reference sequence). The CDR3 coding sequence is TGTGCCAGCAGCTTCGGACAGGGCGGTGAAAAACTGTTTTTT. This encodes CASSFGQGGEKLFF.

This clone came up a few times. V gene TRBV7-9 combines with J gene TRBJ1-2; D ambiguous. The CDR3 runs to 14 residues. From germline, CDR1 is SEHNR and CDR2 FQNEAQ (reference sequence). V was shortened by 5 bases and J by 7 bases, with 17 bases between the two germline ends. The CDR3 here is CASSLGERWSGYTF. The CDR3 DNA sequence: TGTGCCAGCAGCCTGGGAGAAAGGTGGAGTGGCTACACCTTC. The variable domain in full, with the rest retrieved from reference TRBV7-9 and TRBJ1-2, is DTGVSQNPRHKITKRGQNVTFRCDPISEHNRLYWYRQTLGQGPEFLTYFQNEAQLEKSRLLSDRFSAERPKGSFSTLEIQRTEQGDSAMYLCASSLGERWSGYTFGSGTRLTVV.

V usage is TRBV7-6 and J usage is TRBJ1-3; 8 positions agree with TRBD1. The V and J ends lost 5 bases and 2 bases, in that order; junction bases with no gene match: 5. The CDR3 extends over 15 amino acids. Per germline, CDR1 SGHVS and CDR2 FNYEAQ. In DNA form, the CDR3 reads TGTGCCAGCAGCCAAGGACAGGGCGCTGGAAACACCATATATTTT. Protein sequence: CASSQGQGAGNTIYF.

V and J are TRBV7-8 and TRBJ2-7; 13 nucleotides line up with TRBD2. Germline values: CDR1 SGHVS, CDR2 FQNEAQ. The CDR3 has 17 residues. The V segment lost 5 bases and the J segment 6 bases; nucleotides outside the gene matches: 13. In DNA form, the CDR3 reads TGTGCCAGCAGCCCTCCCCAGACCGGGACTAGCGGGATCGAGCAGTACTTC. Translation gives CASSPPQTGTSGIEQYF.

Worth noting for this clone: A junction end diverges from the germline sequence, so it may reflect a read error. The chain combines TRBV11-3 with TRBJ2-1; D ambiguous. The CDR3 consists of 14 residues. Germline CDR1 is SGHNT and CDR2 is YENEEA. The CDR3 nucleotides read TGTGCCAGCAGCGTAGAGCACGCGTTCGGTGAGCAGTTCTTC. This encodes CASSVEHAFGEQFF.

The gene calls are TRBV10-1 and TRBJ2-1; 9 nucleotides match TRBD2. This CDR3 region has 14 residues. Trimming cost V 3 bases and J 10 bases; bases outside gene matches: 7. The germline V gene has CDR1 WNHNN and CDR2 SYGVQD (reference sequence). As DNA, the CDR3 is TGCGCCAGCAGTGATGGGTTAGCGGGAGCCGAGCAGTTCTTC. Its translation is CASSDGLAGAEQFF.

V is TRBV29-1 and J is TRBJ1-1; D gene uncertain. CDR3 length: 11 amino acids. Germline loops: CDR1 SQVTM, CDR2 ANQGSEA. V gave up 5 bases and J gave up 8 bases, with 12 bases separating them. The DNA of the CDR3 is TGCAGCGTTTCCGGCTACGGGGAAGCTTTCTTT. It codes for CSVSGYGEAFF.

This clone was picked up a small number of times. The V and J genes are TRBV7-9 and TRBJ1-2; 10 bases align to TRBD1. Germline V gives CDR1 SEHNR, CDR2 FQNEAQ (reference sequence). The V gene end was trimmed by 6 bases and the J gene end by 8 bases; junction bases not matched to a gene: 6. CDR3 length: 13 residues. CDR3 DNA sequence: TGTGCCAGCAGGGGACAGGGGTTTCAAGGCTACACCTTC. Protein sequence: CASRGQGFQGYTF.

The chain couples TRBV27 to TRBJ2-6; D is perhaps TRBD1 (6 bases). V was clipped by 0 bases and J by 3 bases, with 15 bases between them. The CDR3 covers 18 residues. Germline V gene data show CDR1 as MNHEY and CDR2 as SMNVEV (reference sequence). The DNA of the CDR3 is TGTGCCAGCAGTTTATCAGGGGGTACCTTTATTGGGGCCAACGTCCTGACTTTC. Its translation is CASSLSGGTFIGANVLTF.

The chain joins TRBV7-9 to TRBJ2-7; 7 positions match TRBD1. The ends lost 5 bases at V and 3 bases at J; junction bases unmatched: 4. The germline V gene has CDR1 SEHNR and CDR2 FQNEAQ (reference sequence). The CDR3 sequence is 13 residues long. The CDR3 region is CASSPRQGYEQYF. DNA for the CDR3: TGTGCCAGCAGCCCCCGACAGGGCTACGAGCAGTACTTC. Looking up the rest from reference TRBV7-9 and TRBJ2-7 gives the full variable domain: DTGVSQNPRHKITKRGQNVTFRCDPISEHNRLYWYRQTLGQGPEFLTYFQNEAQLEKSRLLSDRFSAERPKGSFSTLEIQRTEQGDSAMYLCASSPRQGYEQYFGPGTRLTVT.

The J gene is TRBJ2-1, the V gene TRBV7-9; TRBD2 agrees at 9 bases. CDR1 is SEHNR and CDR2 is FQNEAQ in the germline V gene (reference sequence). J was trimmed by 5 bases and V by 4 bases; bases with no gene match: 3. The CDR3 length is 14 residues. CDR3 residues: CASSSIAGDNEQFF. The CDR3 coding sequence is TGTGCCAGCAGCTCTATAGCGGGAGACAATGAGCAGTTCTTC.

The J gene is TRBJ1-3, the V gene TRBV19; no clear D. CDR1 and CDR2 from the germline V gene are LNHDA and SQIVND (reference sequence). V lost 7 bases, J lost 3 bases, and 13 bases lay in between. The length of the CDR3 is 14 residues. Here the CDR3 DNA reads TGTGCCAGTACCGTTGGGAGCCTTGGAAACACCATATATTTT. Its protein product is CASTVGSLGNTIYF.